Below, one TCR beta chain is given with its context. Amplification used 60 Vbeta primers and 13 Jbeta primers. Repertoires were generated with immunoSEQ multiplex PCR, while TCRdb's copy carries only in-frame clones and drops some. The data hold about 150,000 clones, with 65% to 80% observed a single time. This entry belongs to a study of cytomegalovirus exposure and HLA in healthy donors. Study background: Prior work identified 95 million to 120 million unique TCR beta sequences in about 179 million T cells.

The ends lost 9 bases at V and 6 bases at J; junction bases unmatched: 7. The CDR3 length is 13 residues. Germline V lookup: CDR1 LNHNV, CDR2 YYDKDF (reference sequence). The chain has TRBV15 and TRBJ1-4, with 7 bases fitting TRBD1. The clonotype comes from a woman aged 40 to 50 in good health and CMV-seronegative. The specimen was PBMCs. The CDR3 DNA reads as TGTGCCACTTACGGACAGGTCGATGAAAAACTGTTTTTT. Amino acids: CATYGQVDEKLFF.